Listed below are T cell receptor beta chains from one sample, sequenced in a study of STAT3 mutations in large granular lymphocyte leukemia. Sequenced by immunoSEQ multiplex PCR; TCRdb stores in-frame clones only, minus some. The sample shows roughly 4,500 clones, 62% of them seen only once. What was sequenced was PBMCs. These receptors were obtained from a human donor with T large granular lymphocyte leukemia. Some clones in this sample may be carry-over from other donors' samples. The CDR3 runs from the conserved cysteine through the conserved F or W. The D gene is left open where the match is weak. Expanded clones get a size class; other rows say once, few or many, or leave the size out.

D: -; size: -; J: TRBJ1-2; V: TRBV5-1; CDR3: CASSLGGADYGYTF; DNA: TGCGCCAGCAGCTTGGGCGGGGCGGACTATGGCTACACCTTC
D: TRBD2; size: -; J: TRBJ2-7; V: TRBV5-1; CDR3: CASSPGTTYEQYF; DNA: TGCGCCAGCAGCCCCGGGACTACCTACGAGCAGTACTTC
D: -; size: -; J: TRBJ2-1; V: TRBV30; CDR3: CAWKGGPEQFF; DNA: TGTGCCTGGAAAGGGGGGCCCGAGCAGTTCTTC
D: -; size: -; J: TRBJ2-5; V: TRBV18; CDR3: CASSFDRGAQETQYF; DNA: TGTGCCAGCTCATTCGACAGAGGGGCTCAAGAGACCCAGTACTTC
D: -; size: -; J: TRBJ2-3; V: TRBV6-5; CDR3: CASKVPSTDTQYF; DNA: TGTGCCAGCAAGGTACCTAGCACAGATACGCAGTATTTT
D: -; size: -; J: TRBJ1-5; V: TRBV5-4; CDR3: CASSLAGGNQPQHF; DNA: TGTGCCAGCAGCTTGGCCGGGGGGAATCAGCCCCAGCATTTT
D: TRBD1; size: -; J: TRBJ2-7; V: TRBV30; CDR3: CACTRDRGTYEQYF; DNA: TGTGCCTGCACCCGGGACAGGGGGACCTACGAGCAGTACTTC
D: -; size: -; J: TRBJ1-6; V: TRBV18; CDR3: CASSPRSSGNDSPLHF; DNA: TGTGCCAGCTCACCACGGTCTTCAGGGAACGATTCACCCCTCCACTTT
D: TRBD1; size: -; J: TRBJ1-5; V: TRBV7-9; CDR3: CASSRTGGSNQPQHF; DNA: TGTGCCAGCAGCCGGACAGGGGGGAGCAATCAGCCCCAGCATTTT
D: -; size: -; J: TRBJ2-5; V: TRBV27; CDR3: CASSPPGAQETQYF; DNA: TGTGCCAGCAGTCCCCCGGGGGCCCAAGAGACCCAGTACTTC
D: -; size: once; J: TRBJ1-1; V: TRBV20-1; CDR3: CSARDPRGAFF; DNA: TGCAGTGCTAGAGACCCCCGGGGAGCTTTCTTT
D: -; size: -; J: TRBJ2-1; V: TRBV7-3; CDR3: CASSEHLSAYNEQFF; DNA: TGTGCCAGCAGCGAACACTTGTCTGCCTACAATGAGCAGTTCTTC
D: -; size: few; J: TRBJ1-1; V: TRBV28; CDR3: CASSRGRSAYTEAFF; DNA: TGTGCCAGCAGCCGGGGTCGCTCAGCTTACACTGAAGCTTTCTTT
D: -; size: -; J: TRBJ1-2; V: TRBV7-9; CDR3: CASRREVDGYTF; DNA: TGTGCCAGCAGGAGGGAGGTCGATGGCTACACCTTC
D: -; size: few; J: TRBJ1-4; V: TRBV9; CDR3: CASSELTGSNEKLFF; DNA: TGTGCCAGCAGCGAACTGACGGGGTCTAATGAAAAACTGTTTTTT
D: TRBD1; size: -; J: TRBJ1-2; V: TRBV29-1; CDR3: CSVARGYGYTF; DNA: TGCAGCGTTGCCAGGGGGTATGGCTACACCTTC
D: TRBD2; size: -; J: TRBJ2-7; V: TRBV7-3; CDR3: CASSPTSVGEQYF; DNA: TGTGCCAGCAGCCCGACTAGCGTGGGGGAGCAGTACTTC
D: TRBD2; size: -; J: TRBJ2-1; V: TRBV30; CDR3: CAFSGGAQFF; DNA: TGTGCCTTTAGCGGGGGGGCGCAGTTCTTC